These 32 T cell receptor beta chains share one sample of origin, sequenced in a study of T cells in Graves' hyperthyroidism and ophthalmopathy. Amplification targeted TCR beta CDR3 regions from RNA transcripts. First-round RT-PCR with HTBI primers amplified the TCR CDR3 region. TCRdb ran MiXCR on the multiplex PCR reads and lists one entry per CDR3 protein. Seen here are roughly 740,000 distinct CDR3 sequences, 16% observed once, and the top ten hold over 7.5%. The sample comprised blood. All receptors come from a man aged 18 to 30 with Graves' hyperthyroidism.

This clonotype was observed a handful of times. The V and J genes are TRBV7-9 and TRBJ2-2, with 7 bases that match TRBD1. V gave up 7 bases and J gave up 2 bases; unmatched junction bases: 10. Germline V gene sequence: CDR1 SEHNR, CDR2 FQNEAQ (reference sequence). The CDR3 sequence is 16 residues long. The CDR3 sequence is CASNSKGQANTGELFF. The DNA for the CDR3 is TGTGCCAGCAACAGCAAAGGACAGGCTAACACCGGGGAGCTGTTTTTT. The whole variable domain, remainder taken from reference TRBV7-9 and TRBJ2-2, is DTGVSQNPRHKITKRGQNVTFRCDPISEHNRLYWYRQTLGQGPEFLTYFQNEAQLEKSRLLSDRFSAERPKGSFSTLEIQRTEQGDSAMYLCASNSKGQANTGELFFGEGSRLTVL.

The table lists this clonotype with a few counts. The CDR3 reads CASSVGGASNQPQHF. The CDR3 DNA sequence: TGTGCCAGCAGCGTAGGAGGGGCTAGCAATCAGCCCCAGCATTTT. This rearrangement joins TRBV9 to TRBJ1-5, with D maybe TRBD1 (5 bases). This CDR3 comprises 15 residues. CDR1 and CDR2 from the germline V gene are SGDLS and YYNGEE. V gave up 0 bases and J gave up 0 bases, with 7 bases separating them.

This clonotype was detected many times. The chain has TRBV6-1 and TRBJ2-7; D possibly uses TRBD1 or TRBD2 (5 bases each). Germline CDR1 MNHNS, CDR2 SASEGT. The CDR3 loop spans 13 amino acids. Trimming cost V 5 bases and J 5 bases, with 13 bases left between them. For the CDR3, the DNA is TGTGCCAGCAGTTCCTTTGAGGGGAACGAGCAGTACTTC. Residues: CASSSFEGNEQYF.

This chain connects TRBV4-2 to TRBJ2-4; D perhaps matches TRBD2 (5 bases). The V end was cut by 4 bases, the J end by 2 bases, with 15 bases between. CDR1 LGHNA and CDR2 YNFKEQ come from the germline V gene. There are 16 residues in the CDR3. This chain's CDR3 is CASSPRTGETKNIQYF. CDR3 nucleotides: TGTGCCAGCAGCCCCCGGACCGGGGAGACCAAAAACATTCAGTACTTC.

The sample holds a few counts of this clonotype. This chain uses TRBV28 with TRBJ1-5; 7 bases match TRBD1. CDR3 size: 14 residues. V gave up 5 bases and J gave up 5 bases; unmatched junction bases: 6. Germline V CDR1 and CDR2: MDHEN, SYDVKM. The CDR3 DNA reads TGTGCCAGCAGTCCCACAGGGGAGGATCAGCCCCAGCATTTT. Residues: CASSPTGEDQPQHF.

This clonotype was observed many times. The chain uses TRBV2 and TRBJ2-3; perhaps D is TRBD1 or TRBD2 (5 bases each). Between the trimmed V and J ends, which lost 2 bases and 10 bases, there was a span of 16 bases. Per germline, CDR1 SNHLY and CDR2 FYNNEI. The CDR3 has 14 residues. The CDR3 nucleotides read TGTGCCAGCAGTGAATCCGGGGCAGTCACGGCGCAGTATTTT. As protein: CASSESGAVTAQYF.

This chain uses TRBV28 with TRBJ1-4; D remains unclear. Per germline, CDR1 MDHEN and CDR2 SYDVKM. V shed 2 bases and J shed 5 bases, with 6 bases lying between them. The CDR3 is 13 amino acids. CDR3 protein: CASSLGHNEKLFF. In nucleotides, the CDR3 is TGTGCCAGCAGTTTAGGGCACAATGAAAAACTGTTTTTT.

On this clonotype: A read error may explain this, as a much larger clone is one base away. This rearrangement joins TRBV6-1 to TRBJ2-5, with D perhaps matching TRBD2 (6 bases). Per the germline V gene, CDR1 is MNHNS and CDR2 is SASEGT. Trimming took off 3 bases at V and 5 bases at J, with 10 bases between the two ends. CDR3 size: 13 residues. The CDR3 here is CASSDPAGETQYF. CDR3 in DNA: TGTGCCAGCAGTGACCCGGCGGGGGAGACCCAGTACTTC.

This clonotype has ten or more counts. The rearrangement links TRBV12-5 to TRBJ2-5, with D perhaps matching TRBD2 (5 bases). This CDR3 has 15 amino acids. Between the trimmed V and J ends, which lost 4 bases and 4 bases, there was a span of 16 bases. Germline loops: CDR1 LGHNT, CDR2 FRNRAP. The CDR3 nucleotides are TGTGCTAGTGGTTCCCCGACTACCCAAGGAGAGACCCAGTACTTC. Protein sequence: CASGSPTTQGETQYF.

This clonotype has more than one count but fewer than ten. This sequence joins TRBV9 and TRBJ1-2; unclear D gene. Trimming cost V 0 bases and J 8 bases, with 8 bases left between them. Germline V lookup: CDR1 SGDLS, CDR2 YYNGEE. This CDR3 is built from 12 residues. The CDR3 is CASSVENRGYTF. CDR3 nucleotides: TGTGCCAGCAGCGTAGAAAACCGGGGCTACACCTTC.

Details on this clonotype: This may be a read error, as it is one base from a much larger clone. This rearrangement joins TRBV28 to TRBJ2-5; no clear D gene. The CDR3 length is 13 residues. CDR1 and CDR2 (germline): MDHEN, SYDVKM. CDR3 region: CASGLSDEETQYF. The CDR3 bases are TGTGCCAGCGGTTTAAGTGACGAGGAGACCCAGTACTTC.

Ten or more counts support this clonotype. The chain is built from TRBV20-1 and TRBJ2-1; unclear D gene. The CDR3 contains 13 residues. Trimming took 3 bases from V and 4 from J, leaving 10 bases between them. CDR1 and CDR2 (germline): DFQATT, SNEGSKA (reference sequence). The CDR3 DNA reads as TGCAGTGCTAGCATAGCAGCTTACAATGAGCAGTTCTTC. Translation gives CSASIAAYNEQFF.

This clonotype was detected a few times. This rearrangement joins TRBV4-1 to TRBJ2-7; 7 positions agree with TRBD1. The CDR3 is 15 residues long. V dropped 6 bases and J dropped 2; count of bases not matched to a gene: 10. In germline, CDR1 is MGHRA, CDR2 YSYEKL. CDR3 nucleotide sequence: TGCGCCAGCAGTCCGGACAGGACGATAGCCTACGAGCAGTACTTC. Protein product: CASSPDRTIAYEQYF.

CDR3 residues: CASSPPMAGNSNQPQHF. As DNA, the CDR3 is TGTGCCAGCAGCCCGCCAATGGCAGGGAACAGCAATCAGCCCCAGCATTTT. The rearrangement joins TRBV7-3 to TRBJ1-5, with D possibly being TRBD1 (5 bases). CDR1 and CDR2 from the germline V gene are SGHTA and FQGTGA. CDR3 length equals 17 residues. Trimming cost V 5 bases and J 1 base, with 18 bases left between them.

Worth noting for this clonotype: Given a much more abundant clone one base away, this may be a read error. The CDR3 protein is CASSHKRAPDTQYF. The CDR3 DNA is TGTGCCAGCAGCCACAAGCGGGCGCCAGATACGCAGTATTTT. V is TRBV7-9 and J is TRBJ2-3; D might be TRBD2 (6 bases). The germline V and J ends were trimmed by 5 bases and 4 bases, with 13 bases remaining between them. Germline-derived CDR1 and CDR2 are SEHNR and FQNEAQ (reference sequence). There are 14 residues in the CDR3.

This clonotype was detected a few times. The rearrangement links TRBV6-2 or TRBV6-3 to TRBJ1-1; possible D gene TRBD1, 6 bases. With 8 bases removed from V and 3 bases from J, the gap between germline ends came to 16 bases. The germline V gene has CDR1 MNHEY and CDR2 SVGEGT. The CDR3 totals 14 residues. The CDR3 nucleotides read TGTGCCAGCCGGGAGGCAGGGGCTTACACTGAAGCTTTCTTT. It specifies CASREAGAYTEAFF.

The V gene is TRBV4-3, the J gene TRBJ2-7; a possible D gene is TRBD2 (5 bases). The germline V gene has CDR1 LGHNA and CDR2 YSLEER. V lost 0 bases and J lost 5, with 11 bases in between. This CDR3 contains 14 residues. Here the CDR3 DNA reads TGCGCCAGCAGCCAAGAAACGGGGTACGACGAGCAGTACTTC. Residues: CASSQETGYDEQYF.

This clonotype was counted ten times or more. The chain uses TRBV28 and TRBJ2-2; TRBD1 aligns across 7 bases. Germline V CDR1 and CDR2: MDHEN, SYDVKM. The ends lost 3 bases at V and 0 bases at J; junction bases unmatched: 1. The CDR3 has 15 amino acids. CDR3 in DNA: TGTGCCAGCAGTTTGACAGGGACGAACACCGGGGAGCTGTTTTTT. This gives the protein CASSLTGTNTGELFF.

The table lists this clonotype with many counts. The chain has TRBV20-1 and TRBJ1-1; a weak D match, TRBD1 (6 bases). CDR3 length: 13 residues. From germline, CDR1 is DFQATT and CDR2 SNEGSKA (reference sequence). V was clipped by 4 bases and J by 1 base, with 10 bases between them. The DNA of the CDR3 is TGCAGTGCTACACAGGGTACGAACACTGAAGCTTTCTTT. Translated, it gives CSATQGTNTEAFF.

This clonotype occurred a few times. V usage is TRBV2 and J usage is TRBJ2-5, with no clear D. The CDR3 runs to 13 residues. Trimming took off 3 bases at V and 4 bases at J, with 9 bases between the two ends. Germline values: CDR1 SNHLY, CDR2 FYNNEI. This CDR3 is CASSDGLIETQYF. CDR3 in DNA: TGTGCCAGCAGTGATGGGCTAATAGAGACCCAGTACTTC. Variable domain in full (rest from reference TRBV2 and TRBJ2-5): EPEVTQTPSHQVTQMGQEVILRCVPISNHLYFYWYRQILGQKVEFLVSFYNNEISEKSEIFDDQFSVERPDGSNFTLKIRSTKLEDSAMYFCASSDGLIETQYFGPGTRLLVL.

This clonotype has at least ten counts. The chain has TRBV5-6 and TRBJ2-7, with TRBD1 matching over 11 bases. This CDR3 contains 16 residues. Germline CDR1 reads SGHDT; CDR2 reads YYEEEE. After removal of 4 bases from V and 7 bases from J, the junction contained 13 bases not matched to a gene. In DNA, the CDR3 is TGTGCCAGCAGCCGGGACAGGGGGTACGGGACTAATGAGCAGTACTTC. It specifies CASSRDRGYGTNEQYF.

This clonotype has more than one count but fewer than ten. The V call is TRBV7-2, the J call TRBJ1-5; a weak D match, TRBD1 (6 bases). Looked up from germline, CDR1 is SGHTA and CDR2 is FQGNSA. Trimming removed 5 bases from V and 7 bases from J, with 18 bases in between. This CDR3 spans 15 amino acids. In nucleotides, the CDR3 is TGTGCCAGCAGCCTCCTGGGGGGGCGTGAACAGCCCCAGCATTTT. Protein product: CASSLLGGREQPQHF.

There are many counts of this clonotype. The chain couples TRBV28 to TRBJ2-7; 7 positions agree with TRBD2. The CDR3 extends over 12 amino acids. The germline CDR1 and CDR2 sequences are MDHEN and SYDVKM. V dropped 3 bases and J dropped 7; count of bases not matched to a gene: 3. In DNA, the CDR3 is TGTGCCAGCAGTTTTGGGGGGGGGGAGCAGTACTTC. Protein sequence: CASSFGGGEQYF.

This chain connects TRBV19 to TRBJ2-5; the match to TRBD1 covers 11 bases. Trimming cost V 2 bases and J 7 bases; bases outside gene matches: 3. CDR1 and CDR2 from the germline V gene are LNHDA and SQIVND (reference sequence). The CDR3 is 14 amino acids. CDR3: CASSIMGTGGTQYF. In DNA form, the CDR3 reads TGTGCCAGTAGTATAATGGGGACAGGGGGGACCCAGTACTTC.

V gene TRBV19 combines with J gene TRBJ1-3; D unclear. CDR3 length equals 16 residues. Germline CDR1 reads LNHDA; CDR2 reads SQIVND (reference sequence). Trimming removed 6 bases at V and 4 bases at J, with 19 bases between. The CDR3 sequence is CASSLGRILSGNTIYF. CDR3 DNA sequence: TGTGCCAGTAGCCTCGGACGGATTCTGTCCGGAAACACCATATATTTT.

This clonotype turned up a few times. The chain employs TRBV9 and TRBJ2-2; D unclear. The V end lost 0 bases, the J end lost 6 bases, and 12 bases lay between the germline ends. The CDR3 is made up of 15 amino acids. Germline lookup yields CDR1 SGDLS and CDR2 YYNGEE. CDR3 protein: CASSVEVLSAGELFF. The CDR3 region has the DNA TGTGCCAGCAGCGTAGAGGTCCTGTCCGCCGGGGAGCTGTTTTTT.

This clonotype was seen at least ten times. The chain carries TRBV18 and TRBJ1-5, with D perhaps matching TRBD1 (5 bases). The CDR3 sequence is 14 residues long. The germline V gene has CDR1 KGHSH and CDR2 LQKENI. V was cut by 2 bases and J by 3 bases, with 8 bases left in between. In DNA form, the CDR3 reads TGTGCCAGCTCACCATTCAGGGTCAATCAGCCCCAGCATTTT. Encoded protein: CASSPFRVNQPQHF.

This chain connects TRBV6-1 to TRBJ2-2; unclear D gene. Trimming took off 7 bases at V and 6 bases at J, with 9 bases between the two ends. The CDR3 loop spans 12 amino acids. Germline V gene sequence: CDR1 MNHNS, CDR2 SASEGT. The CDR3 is CASIAGPGELFF. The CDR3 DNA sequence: TGTGCCAGCATCGCCGGCCCCGGGGAGCTGTTTTTT.

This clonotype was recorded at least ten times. As DNA, the CDR3 is TGTGCCAGCAGCCCACCCACTGACGGGGGATATTACAATGAGCAGTTCTTC. Amino acid sequence: CASSPPTDGGYYNEQFF. The chain carries TRBV3-1 and TRBJ2-1; D may be TRBD2 (6 bases). There are 17 residues in the CDR3. Deletions cut 4 bases from V and 4 bases from J, with 20 bases between. Germline assignment: CDR1 LGHDT and CDR2 YNNKEL (reference sequence).

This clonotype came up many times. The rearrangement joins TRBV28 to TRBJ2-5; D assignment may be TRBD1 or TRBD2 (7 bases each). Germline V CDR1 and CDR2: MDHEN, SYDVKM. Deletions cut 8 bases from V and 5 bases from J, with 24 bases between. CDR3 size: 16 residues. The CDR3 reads CASLGEGATSRETQYF. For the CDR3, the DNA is TGTGCCAGCCTGGGGGAGGGGGCAACCTCTAGGGAGACCCAGTACTTC.

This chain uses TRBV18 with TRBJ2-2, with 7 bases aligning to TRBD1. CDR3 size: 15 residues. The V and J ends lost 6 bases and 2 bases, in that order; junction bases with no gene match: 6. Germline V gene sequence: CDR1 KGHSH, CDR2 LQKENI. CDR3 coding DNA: TGTGCCAGCTCGCGAGGGGACAGCAACACCGGGGAGCTGTTTTTT. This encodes CASSRGDSNTGELFF.

The CDR3 reads CSAPDRDNYGYTF. The CDR3 coding sequence is TGCAGTGCTCCGGACAGAGATAACTATGGCTACACCTTC. The chain joins TRBV20-1 to TRBJ1-2; a weak D match, TRBD1 (6 bases). Trimming pared 5 bases from V and 1 base from J, leaving 11 bases between. Germline values: CDR1 DFQATT, CDR2 SNEGSKA (reference sequence). The CDR3 loop spans 13 amino acids.